The 2 T cell receptor beta chains below all came from one sample that was sequenced in a study of OX40 agonist ivuxolimab in advanced cancers. Sequencing was performed with immunoSEQ multiplex PCR; in TCRdb, only in-frame clones are kept and a portion is missing. The sample yields 35,000 to 45,000 clones, 86% seen once. Sequenced material: CD4+ or CD8+ T cells sorted from blood, taken in a trial of the OX40 agonist ivuxolimab. The receptors shown here come from an adult with an advanced solid tumor such as melanoma, head and neck, liver or kidney cancer.

The J gene is TRBJ2-5, the V gene TRBV7-8; 9 nucleotides align to TRBD2. CDR1 SGHVS and CDR2 FQNEAQ come from the germline V gene. The CDR3 totals 15 residues. V shed 8 bases, J shed 1 base, and the junction held 8 bases outside the gene matches. CDR3 in DNA: TGTGCCAGCCGGGGTAGCGGGGGCAGCCAAGAGACCCAGTACTTC. Translation: CASRGSGGSQETQYF.

V usage is TRBV13 and J usage is TRBJ2-3; TRBD1 matches 8 bases. Trimming removed 4 bases from V and 1 base from J; junction bases left unmatched: 7. The germline V gene encodes CDR1 PRHDT and CDR2 FYEKMQ (reference sequence). CDR3 size: 16 residues. CDR3 DNA sequence: TGTGCCAGCAGCTACGACAGGGGATTAGGCACAGATACGCAGTATTTT. It codes for CASSYDRGLGTDTQYF. The full variable domain, rest sourced from reference TRBV13 and TRBJ2-3, is AAGVIQSPRHLIKEKRETATLKCYPIPRHDTVYWYQQGPGQDPQFLISFYEKMQSDKGSIPDRFSAQQFSDYHSELNMSSLELGDSALYFCASSYDRGLGTDTQYFGPGTRLTVL.